One TCR beta chain is described in this entry. Its target is unknown. Given a much more abundant clone one base away, this may be a read error. These data come from a study of T cells in Graves' hyperthyroidism and ophthalmopathy. Study-wide points: Among clonotypes expanded in thyroid above 0.001, most were also found in blood.

Germline CDR1 reads SEHNR; CDR2 reads FQNEAQ (reference sequence). The CDR3 loop spans 12 amino acids. Exclusions: uncontrolled infection, other autoimmune disease, pregnancy, lactation. RNA transcripts were the template for amplifying TCR beta CDR3 regions. HTBI primers were used for first-round RT-PCR of the TCR CDR3. TCRdb independently ran MiXCR on the multiplex PCR reads; one entry per CDR3 protein. The sample lists about 700,000 distinct CDR3 sequences, about 45% seen once, with 7% to 7.5% in the top ten. This TCR was sampled from an adult man with Graves' disease, either hyperthyroidism or ophthalmopathy (not recorded which). The chain has TRBV7-9 and TRBJ2-7, with D uncertain. Sequencing input: peripheral blood or thyroid tissue (not recorded which). CDR3: CASSPSGYGQYF. CDR3 DNA: TGTGCCAGCAGTCCGTCCGGGTACGGGCAGTACTTC.